Sequencing of this TCR beta chain was carried out in a study of blood T cell repertoires in COVID-19. Overall study: Sites in the United States, Italy and Spain provided acute and convalescent COVID-19 samples. In each case, the material was cDNA or gDNA derived from T cells, B-cell-depleted T cells, or PBMCs.

Produced via immunoSEQ multiplex PCR; TCRdb's table is partial and in-frame only. The profile shows some 350,000 clones, about 90% of them singletons. This clone was seen a single time. Sequencing was done on a sample of peripheral blood. This TCR was recovered from a woman in her 50s with COVID-19, enrolled during active disease.

The CDR3: CASSLTRSTDTQYF. CDR3 DNA sequence: TGTGCCAGCTCACTCACGCGCAGCACAGATACGCAGTATTTT. The rearrangement links TRBV18 to TRBJ2-3; D uncertain. CDR3 length: 14 residues. The ends were cut back, 4 bases at V and 0 bases at J, with 8 bases in the middle. Per germline, CDR1 KGHSH and CDR2 LQKENI.